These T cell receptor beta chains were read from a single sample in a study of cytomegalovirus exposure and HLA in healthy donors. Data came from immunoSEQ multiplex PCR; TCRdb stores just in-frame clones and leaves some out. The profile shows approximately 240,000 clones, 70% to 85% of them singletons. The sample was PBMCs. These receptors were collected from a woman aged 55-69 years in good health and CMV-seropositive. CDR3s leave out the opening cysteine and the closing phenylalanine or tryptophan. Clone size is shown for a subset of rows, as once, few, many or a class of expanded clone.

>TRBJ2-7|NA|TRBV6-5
ASTQRESSYEQY
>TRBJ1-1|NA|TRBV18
ASSPQYTRTSGEAF
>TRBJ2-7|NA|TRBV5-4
ASSLDRVHEQY
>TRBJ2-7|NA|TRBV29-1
SVGWDREGEQY
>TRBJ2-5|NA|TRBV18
ASSPNYGLGHETQY
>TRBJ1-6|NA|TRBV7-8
ASSLAGGGQGRPLH
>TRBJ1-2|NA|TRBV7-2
ASSFGQGRSFPL
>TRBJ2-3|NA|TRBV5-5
ASSLYTDTQY
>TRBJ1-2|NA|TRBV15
ATLNRGESYGYT
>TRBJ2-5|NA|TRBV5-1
ATCRGGLQETQY
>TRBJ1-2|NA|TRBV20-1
SATQGNGYT
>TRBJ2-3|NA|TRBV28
ASSIRWTSTDTQY
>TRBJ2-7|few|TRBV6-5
ASSRQGYEQY
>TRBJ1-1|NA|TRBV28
ASIGGSHNTEAF
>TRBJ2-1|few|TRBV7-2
ASSKWLRGGGNEQF
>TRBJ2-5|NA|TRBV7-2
ASSLLGTSPGTQY
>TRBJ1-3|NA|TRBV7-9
ASSSDRVGNTIY
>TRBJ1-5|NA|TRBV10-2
ASSEVRQPQH
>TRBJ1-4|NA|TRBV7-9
SSSQGQVHEKLF
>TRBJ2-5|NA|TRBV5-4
ASRRTNWETQY
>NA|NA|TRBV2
ASVDSQGPYEQY
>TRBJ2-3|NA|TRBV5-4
ASSFSGASDTQY
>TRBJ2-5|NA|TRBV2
ASSRQQETQY
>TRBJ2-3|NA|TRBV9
ASSVGLADTTDTQY
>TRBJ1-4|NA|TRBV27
ASRRTIRATNEKLF
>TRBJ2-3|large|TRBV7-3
ASSRLAGGQDTQY
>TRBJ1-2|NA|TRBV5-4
ASSSTGGYGYT
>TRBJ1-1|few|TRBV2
ASSVSGRGTEAF
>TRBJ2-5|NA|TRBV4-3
ASSQAGGETQY
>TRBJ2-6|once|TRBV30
AHQSPGANVLT
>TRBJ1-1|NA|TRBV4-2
ASSQVGLVDTEAF
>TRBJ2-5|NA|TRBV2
ASSEALVTSTQY
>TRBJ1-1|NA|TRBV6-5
ASSYAGGTEAF
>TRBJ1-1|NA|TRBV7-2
ASSPGAGAYTEAF
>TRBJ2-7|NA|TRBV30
AMGQHEQY
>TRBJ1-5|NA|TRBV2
ASSEIGGLGNQPQH
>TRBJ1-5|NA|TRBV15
ATSRTGRTGFEPQH
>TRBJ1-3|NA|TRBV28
AIIDGAEGGNTIY
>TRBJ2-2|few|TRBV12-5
ASGLNPGTGNTGELF
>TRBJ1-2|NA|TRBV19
ASRTGPNYGYT
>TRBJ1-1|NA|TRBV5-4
ASSWDRANEAF
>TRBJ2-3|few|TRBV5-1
ASSFQGGGGTDTQY
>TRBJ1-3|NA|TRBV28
ASSKTGVGNTIY
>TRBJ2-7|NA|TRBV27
ASSGVDAGGYEQY
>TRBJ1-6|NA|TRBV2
ASRDRANNSPLH
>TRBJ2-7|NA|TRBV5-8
ASSSPGTSDYEQY